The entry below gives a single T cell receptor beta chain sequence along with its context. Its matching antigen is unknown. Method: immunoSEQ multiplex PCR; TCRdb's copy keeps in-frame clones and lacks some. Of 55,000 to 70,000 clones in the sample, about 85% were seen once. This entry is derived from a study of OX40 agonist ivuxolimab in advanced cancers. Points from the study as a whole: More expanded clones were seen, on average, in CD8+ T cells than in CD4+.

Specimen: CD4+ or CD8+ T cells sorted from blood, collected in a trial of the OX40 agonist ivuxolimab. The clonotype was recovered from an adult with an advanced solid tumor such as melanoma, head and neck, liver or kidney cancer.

CDR3 nucleotide sequence: TGTGCCAGCAGCTCCCTACGACAGGGTTCTTGGGAGCAGTACTTC. The encoded protein is CASSSLRQGSWEQYF. V is TRBV7-8 and J is TRBJ2-5, with 7 bases aligning to TRBD1. Trimming cost V 4 bases and J 11 bases; bases outside gene matches: 16. Germline CDR1 SGHVS, CDR2 FQNEAQ. The CDR3 has 15 amino acids. Combining the CDR3 with reference TRBV7-8 and TRBJ2-5 gives the whole variable domain GAGVSQSPRYKVAKRGQDVALRCDPISGHVSLFWYQQALGQGPEFLTYFQNEAQLDKSGLPSDRFFAERPEGSVSTLKIQRTQQEDSAVYLCASSSLRQGSWEQYFGPGTRLLVL.